The following is a T cell receptor (beta chain) sequence with its context. Its matching antigen is unknown. Primers for the PCR totalled 60 Vbeta and 13 Jbeta. The assay was immunoSEQ multiplex PCR, and TCRdb's table has in-frame clones only and misses some. Of roughly 150,000 clones detected, around 66% appear once; the ten largest clones hold around 3%. This entry belongs to a study of cytomegalovirus exposure and HLA in healthy donors. General study results and limits: Specificity of three CMV-associated chains for CMV antigens was verified in vitro. DRB1 showed the most TCR associations and HLA-C the fewest in a later analysis, as rates varied by HLA locus. Of the V segments, some could not be distinguished, including TRBV6-2 and TRBV6-3, and were excluded. Reports showed the classifier diagnosing cytomegalovirus status with high specificity and sensitivity.

Unmatched junction bases numbered 12, after V lost 0 bases and J lost 15 bases. This CDR3 spans 14 amino acids. Per the germline V gene, CDR1 is SGHRS and CDR2 is YFSETQ. The source is a woman under 40 in good health and CMV-seropositive. Sequenced input: PBMCs. The chain links TRBV5-1 to TRBJ2-1; 7 nucleotides line up with TRBD1. CDR3 in amino acids: CASSLGETGNGRFF. CDR3 DNA sequence: TGCGCCAGCAGCTTGGGTGAGACAGGGAACGGGCGGTTCTTC.